These 10 T cell receptor beta chains came from one sample sequenced in a study of blood T cell repertoires in COVID-19. Clones were read by immunoSEQ multiplex PCR, and TCRdb kept only the in-frame ones, dropping some. Among about 370,000 clones listed, about 89% were seen once. Material: peripheral blood. The receptor source for this set is a woman in her twenties or thirties with COVID-19, enrolled during active disease.

The chain joins TRBV11-2 to TRBJ1-2; D is undetermined. The CDR3 has 15 residues. Trimming shortened V by 1 base and J by 4 bases, and 13 bases separated the two germline ends. Germline V CDR1 and CDR2: SGHAT, FQNNGV. CDR3 DNA: TGTGCCAGCAGCTTAGTGCCAGATTTTACCTATGGCTACACCTTC. It yields the protein CASSLVPDFTYGYTF.

This clone was picked up a small number of times. The rearrangement uses TRBV4-2 and TRBJ2-1, with 8 bases aligning to TRBD2. The CDR3 length is 16 residues. Per germline, CDR1 LGHNA and CDR2 YNFKEQ. V lost 4 bases to trimming and J lost 2 bases; unmatched junction nucleotides: 7. DNA for the CDR3: TGTGCCAGCAGCCGAGACGCGGGAGGACCCTACAATGAGCAGTTCTTC. The encoded protein is CASSRDAGGPYNEQFF.

J is TRBJ2-5 and V is TRBV2; 8 positions match TRBD1. The CDR3 has 14 amino acids. The germline V gene encodes CDR1 SNHLY and CDR2 FYNNEI. J lost 5 bases, V lost 8 bases, and 10 bases had no gene match. CDR3 region: CASVEQGVGETQYF. The CDR3 DNA is TGTGCCAGCGTAGAACAGGGGGTCGGGGAGACCCAGTACTTC.

The genes are TRBV30 and TRBJ2-2; the match to TRBD2 covers 7 bases. J lost 7 bases, V lost 5 bases, and 10 bases had no gene match. The CDR3 is 14 amino acids. The germline V gene encodes CDR1 GTSNPN and CDR2 SVGIG (reference sequence). The CDR3 DNA follows: TGTGCCTGGGGCGCCGGGACTACTGTCGGGGAGCTGTTTTTT. Encoded protein: CAWGAGTTVGELFF.

The CDR3 protein is CASSPGGTYGYTF. The CDR3 coding sequence is TGTGCCAGCTCACCCGGGGGGACATATGGCTACACCTTC. The gene calls are TRBV18 and TRBJ1-2; D may be TRBD1 (6 bases). The CDR3 is 13 amino acids. The ends were cut back, 3 bases at V and 5 bases at J, with 10 bases in the middle. CDR1 and CDR2 (germline): KGHSH, LQKENI.

The gene calls are TRBV5-5 and TRBJ1-2; 7 nucleotides agree with TRBD1. Germline CDR1 is SGHKS and CDR2 is YYEKEE (reference sequence). CDR3 length equals 15 residues. The trim removed 1 base at V and 5 bases at J, leaving 8 bases unmatched. CDR3 sequence reads: CASSLWDSRGYGYTF. CDR3 in DNA: TGTGCCAGCAGCTTGTGGGACAGCAGAGGTTATGGCTACACCTTC.

The chain joins TRBV5-1 to TRBJ1-2; a possible D gene is TRBD1 (6 bases). The CDR3 is made up of 14 amino acids. Germline assignment: CDR1 SGHRS and CDR2 YFSETQ. V lost 0 bases to trimming and J lost 4 bases, with 10 bases between them. The DNA for the CDR3 is TGCGCCAGCAGCTTGGAGGCAGGGGTCTATGGCTACACCTTC. The encoded protein is CASSLEAGVYGYTF.

V gene TRBV5-8 combines with J gene TRBJ2-3; TRBD2 agrees at 8 bases. V trimming: 5 bases; J trimming: 11 bases; junction bases outside the gene matches: 4. The CDR3 is 11 amino acids. From germline, CDR1 is SGHTS and CDR2 YDEGEE. The DNA of the CDR3 is TGTGCCAGCAGGGAGGGACTAGTGCAGTATTTT. This encodes CASREGLVQYF. Full variable domain (outside the CDR3, taken from reference TRBV5-8 and TRBJ2-3): EAGVTQSPTHLIKTRGQQATLRCSPISGHTSVYWYQQALGLGLQFLLWYDEGEERNRGNFPPRFSGRQFPNYSSELNVNALELEDSALYLCASREGLVQYFGPGTRLTVL.

The rearrangement links TRBV28 to TRBJ2-1, with TRBD1 as a possible D gene (6 bases). The CDR3 totals 15 residues. In germline, CDR1 is MDHEN, CDR2 SYDVKM. Between the trimmed V and J ends, which lost 6 bases and 7 bases, there was a span of 19 bases. The chain's CDR3 is CASSPRLGAQNEQFF. The DNA for the CDR3 is TGTGCCAGCAGCCCGAGGCTGGGGGCTCAAAATGAGCAGTTCTTC.

This CDR3 reads CASSQDLDYGYTF. The CDR3 DNA follows: TGCGCCAGCAGCCAAGATTTAGACTATGGCTACACCTTC. The V call is TRBV4-3, the J call TRBJ1-2, with no clear D. This CDR3 has 13 amino acids. The germline V gene encodes CDR1 LGHNA and CDR2 YSLEER. Trimming pared 0 bases from V and 3 bases from J, leaving 5 bases between.